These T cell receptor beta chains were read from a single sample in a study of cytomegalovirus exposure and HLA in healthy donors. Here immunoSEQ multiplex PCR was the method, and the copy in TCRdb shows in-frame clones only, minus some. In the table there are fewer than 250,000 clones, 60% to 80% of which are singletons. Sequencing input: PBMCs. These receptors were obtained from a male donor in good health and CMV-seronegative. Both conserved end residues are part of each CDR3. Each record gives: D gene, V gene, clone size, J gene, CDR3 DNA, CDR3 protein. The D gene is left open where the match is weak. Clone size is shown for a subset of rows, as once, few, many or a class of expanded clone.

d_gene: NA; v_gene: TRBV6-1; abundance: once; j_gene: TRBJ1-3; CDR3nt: TGTGCCAGTACAGTGTTCTCTGGAAACACCATATATTTT; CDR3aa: CASTVFSGNTIYF
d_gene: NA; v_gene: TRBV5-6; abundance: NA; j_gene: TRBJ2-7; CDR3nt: TGTGCCAGCACCCCCACCCCCACAGTGGCCTCCTACGAGCAGTACTTC; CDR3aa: CASTPTPTVASYEQYF
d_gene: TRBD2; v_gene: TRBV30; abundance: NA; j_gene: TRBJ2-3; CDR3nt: TGTGCCTGGAGTGTCCGGGGGGTAGTGACAGATACGCAGTATTTT; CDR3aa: CAWSVRGVVTDTQYF
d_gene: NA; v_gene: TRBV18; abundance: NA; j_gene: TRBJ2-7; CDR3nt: TGTGCCAGCTCACCAGAGCGACGGGGGTTTTTCTCCTACGAGCAGTACTTC; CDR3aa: CASSPERRGFFSYEQYF
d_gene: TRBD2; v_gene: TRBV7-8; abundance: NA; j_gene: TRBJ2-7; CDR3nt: TGTGCCAGCAGCCTCGGGACTAGCGGATCCTACGAGCAGTACTTC; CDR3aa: CASSLGTSGSYEQYF
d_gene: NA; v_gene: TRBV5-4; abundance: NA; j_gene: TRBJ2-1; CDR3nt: TGTGCCAGCAGCTTTAGCGGGGGGACAGGGAATGAGCAGTTCTTC; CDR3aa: CASSFSGGTGNEQFF
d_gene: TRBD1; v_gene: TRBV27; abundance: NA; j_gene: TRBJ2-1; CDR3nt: TGTGCCAGCAGTTCCCCGACAGGGCCGGCGTACAATGAGCAGTTCTTC; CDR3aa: CASSSPTGPAYNEQFF
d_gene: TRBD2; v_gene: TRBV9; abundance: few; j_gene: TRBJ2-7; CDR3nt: TGTGCCAGCAGCGTAGGACTAGCGGGAGTCGGTTACGAGCAGTACTTC; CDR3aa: CASSVGLAGVGYEQYF
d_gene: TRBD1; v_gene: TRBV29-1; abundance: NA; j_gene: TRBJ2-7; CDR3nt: TGCAGCGTCCTGAGCAGCTTGGGACAGAACCCCTACGAGCAGTACTTC; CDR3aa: CSVLSSLGQNPYEQYF
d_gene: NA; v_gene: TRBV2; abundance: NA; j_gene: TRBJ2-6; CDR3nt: TGTGCCAGCAGTGAAGCGACAGCCAACGTCCTGACTTTC; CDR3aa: CASSEATANVLTF
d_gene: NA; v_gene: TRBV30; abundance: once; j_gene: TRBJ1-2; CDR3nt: TGTGCCTGGGGCCTGAGGGGGTCCCCGAACTATGGCTACACCTTC; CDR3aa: CAWGLRGSPNYGYTF
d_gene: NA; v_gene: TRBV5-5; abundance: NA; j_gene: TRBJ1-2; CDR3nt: TGTGCCAGCAGCTTGGGCGCGGGGGAATCGGGCGGCTACACCTTC; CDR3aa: CASSLGAGESGGYTF
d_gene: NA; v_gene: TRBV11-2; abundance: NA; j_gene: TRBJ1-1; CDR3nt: TGCGCCAGCAGCCAAGGGCCGGGGAGGACTGAAGCTTTCTTT; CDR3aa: CASSQGPGRTEAFF
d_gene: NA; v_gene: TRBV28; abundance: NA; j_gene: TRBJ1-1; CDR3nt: TGTGCCAGCAGTCTACCCGCGCTGAACACTGAAGCTTTCTTT; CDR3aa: CASSLPALNTEAFF
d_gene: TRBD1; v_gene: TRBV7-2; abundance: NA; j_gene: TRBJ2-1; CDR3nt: TGTGCCAGCACCCGTCGCCGCGGGACAGGGGCACATGAGCAGTTCTTC; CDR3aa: CASTRRRGTGAHEQFF
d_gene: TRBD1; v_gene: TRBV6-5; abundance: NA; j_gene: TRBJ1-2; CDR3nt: TGTGCCAGCAGTTATGGGGACAGGGGCGACTATGGCTACACCTTC; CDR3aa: CASSYGDRGDYGYTF
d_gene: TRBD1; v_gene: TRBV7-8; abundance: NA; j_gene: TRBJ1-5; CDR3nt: TGTGCCAGCAGCTTAAACAGGGGGGGCAATCAGCCCCAGCATTTT; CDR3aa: CASSLNRGGNQPQHF
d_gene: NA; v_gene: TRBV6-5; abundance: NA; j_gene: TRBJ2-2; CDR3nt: TGTGCCAGCAGTTACCTAGTCGCGAACACCGGGGAGCTGTTTTTT; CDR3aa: CASSYLVANTGELFF
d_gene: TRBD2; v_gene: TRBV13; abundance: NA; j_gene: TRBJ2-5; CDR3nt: TGTGCCAGCAGCGCCAGACTAGCGGGGATACAAGAGACCCAGTACTTC; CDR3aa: CASSARLAGIQETQYF
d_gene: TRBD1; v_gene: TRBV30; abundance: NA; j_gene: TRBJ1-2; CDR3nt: TGTGCCTGGAACCGGGACAGGGGGCAAAGCTACACCTTC; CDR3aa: CAWNRDRGQSYTF
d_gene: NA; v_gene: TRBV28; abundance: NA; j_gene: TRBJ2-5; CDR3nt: TGTGCCAGCAGCCGCCCCGACAGGGCGGGGGAGACCCAGTACTTC; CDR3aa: CASSRPDRAGETQYF
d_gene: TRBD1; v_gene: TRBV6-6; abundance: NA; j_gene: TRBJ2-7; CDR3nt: TGTGCCAGCAGTTACCCCCTGGGGACAGGGTTCTTCGAGCAGTACTTC; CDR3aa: CASSYPLGTGFFEQYF